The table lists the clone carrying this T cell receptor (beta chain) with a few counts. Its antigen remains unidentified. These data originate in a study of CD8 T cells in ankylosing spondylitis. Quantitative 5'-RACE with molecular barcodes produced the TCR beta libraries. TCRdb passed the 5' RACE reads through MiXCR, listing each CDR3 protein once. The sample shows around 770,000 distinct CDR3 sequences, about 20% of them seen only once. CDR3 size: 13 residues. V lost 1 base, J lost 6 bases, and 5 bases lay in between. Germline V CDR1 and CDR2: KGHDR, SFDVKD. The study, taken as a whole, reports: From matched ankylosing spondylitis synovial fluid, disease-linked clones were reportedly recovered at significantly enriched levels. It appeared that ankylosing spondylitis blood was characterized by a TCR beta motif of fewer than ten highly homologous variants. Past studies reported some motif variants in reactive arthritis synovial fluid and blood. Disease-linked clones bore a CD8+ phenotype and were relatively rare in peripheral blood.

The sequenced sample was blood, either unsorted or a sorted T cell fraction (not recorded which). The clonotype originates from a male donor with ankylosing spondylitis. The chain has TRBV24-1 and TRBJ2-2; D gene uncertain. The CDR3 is CATSDLVAGELFF. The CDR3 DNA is TGTGCCACCAGTGATTTAGTGGCCGGGGAGCTGTTTTTT.